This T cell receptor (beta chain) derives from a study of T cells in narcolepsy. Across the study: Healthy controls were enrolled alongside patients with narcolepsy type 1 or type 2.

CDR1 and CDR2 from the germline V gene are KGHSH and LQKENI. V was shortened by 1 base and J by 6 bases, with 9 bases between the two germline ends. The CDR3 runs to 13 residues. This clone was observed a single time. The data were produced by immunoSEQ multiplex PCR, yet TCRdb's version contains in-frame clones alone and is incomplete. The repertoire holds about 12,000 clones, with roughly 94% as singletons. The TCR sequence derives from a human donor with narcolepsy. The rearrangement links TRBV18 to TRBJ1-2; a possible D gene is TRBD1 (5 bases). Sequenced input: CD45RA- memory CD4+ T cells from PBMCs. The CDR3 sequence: CASSPRDGDGYTF. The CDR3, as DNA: TGTGCCAGCTCACCACGGGACGGAGATGGCTACACCTTC.